The 7 T cell receptor beta chains in this list originate from one sample, sequenced in a study of shared clonotypes between healthy human individuals. Sequencing was performed with immunoSEQ multiplex PCR; in TCRdb, only in-frame clones are kept and a portion is missing. Of fewer than 1.4 million clones detected, 75% to 80% appear once; the ten largest clones hold 0.6% to 0.75%. Specimen: memory CD4+ T cells from PBMCs. Subset in this sample: CD45RA-negative fraction. The receptors were sampled from a man aged 18 to 29 in good health. Some clones in this sample may be carry-over from other donors' samples.

This clone appeared a single time. The chain carries TRBV5-5 and TRBJ2-7; no clear D gene. CDR1 SGHKS and CDR2 YYEKEE come from the germline V gene (reference sequence). CDR3 length: 12 residues. V dropped 0 bases and J dropped 7 bases, with 8 bases sitting between them. CDR3: CASSLGAWEQYF. In DNA, the CDR3 is TGTGCCAGCAGCTTGGGGGCGTGGGAGCAGTACTTC.

V is TRBV7-2 and J is TRBJ1-1; the D is unclear. This CDR3 comprises 12 residues. Germline CDR1 and CDR2: SGHTA and FQGNSA. Trimming left V 0 bases short and J 6 bases short, with 5 bases between. The CDR3 region has the DNA TGTGCCAGCAGCTTAGCCAACCCTGAAGCTTTCTTT. It translates to CASSLANPEAFF.

This chain uses TRBV19 with TRBJ1-5, with D perhaps TRBD1 (5 bases). V was trimmed by 3 bases and J by 3 bases, leaving 15 bases between them. Germline V gene data show CDR1 as LNHDA and CDR2 as SQIVND (reference sequence). The CDR3 covers 16 residues. DNA for the CDR3: TGTGCCAGTAGTATGAGGGACGGAGCGCTCAATCAGCCCCAGCATTTT. It yields the protein CASSMRDGALNQPQHF.

This chain uses TRBV29-1 with TRBJ2-6; tentative D call: TRBD2 (7 bases). This CDR3 comprises 18 residues. V dropped 6 bases and J dropped 1 base, with 22 bases sitting between them. Germline V gives CDR1 SQVTM, CDR2 ANQGSEA. The CDR3 DNA is TGCAGCGTGGGAGGGTACAGGGATTCTAGGTCTGGGGCCAACGTCCTGACTTTC. Translation gives CSVGGYRDSRSGANVLTF. Based on the CDR3 plus reference TRBV29-1 and TRBJ2-6, the full variable domain is SAVISQKPSRDICQRGTSLTIQCQVDSQVTMMFWYRQQPGQSLTLIATANQGSEATYESGFVIDKFPISRPNLTFSTLTVSNMSPEDSSIYLCSVGGYRDSRSGANVLTFGAGSRLTVL.

In regard to this clone: Other DNA variants within this sample encode the same CDR3. The chain recombines TRBV6-1 with TRBJ1-1; D unresolved. This CDR3 is built from 12 residues. Trimming pared 3 bases from V and 5 bases from J, leaving 7 bases between. CDR1 is MNHNS, CDR2 SASEGT, per germline. The CDR3 nucleotides are TGTGCCAGCAGTGAGGTAGGAACTGAAGCTTTCTTT. Its translation is CASSEVGTEAFF.

V is TRBV7-9 and J is TRBJ1-2; 7 bases line up with TRBD1. The CDR3 runs to 15 residues. Germline-derived CDR1 and CDR2 are SEHNR and FQNEAQ (reference sequence). V trimming: 5 bases; J trimming: 2 bases; junction bases outside the gene matches: 8. DNA of the CDR3: TGTGCCAGCAGCCGGGGGACGGGACAGAACTATGGCTACACCTTC. Its protein is CASSRGTGQNYGYTF.

The V call is TRBV7-2, the J call TRBJ1-2; D uncertain. This CDR3 has 15 residues. V was pared by 2 bases and J by 3 bases, with 13 bases between. Germline CDR1 reads SGHTA; CDR2 reads FQGNSA. CDR3 coding DNA: TGTGCCAGCAGCTTACCCCCGGGGAGGTACTATGGCTACACCTTC. This codes for CASSLPPGRYYGYTF.